Shown below are 20 T cell receptor beta chains from a single sample sequenced in a study of blood T cell repertoires in COVID-19. The assay was immunoSEQ multiplex PCR, and TCRdb's table has in-frame clones only and misses some. Of more than 300,000 clones in the sample, 92% were seen once. The specimen was PBMCs or T cells enriched from blood (not recorded which). The receptors come from a young woman who had recovered from COVID-19.

This rearrangement joins TRBV12-3 or TRBV12-4 to TRBJ2-1, with TRBD1 as a possible D gene (5 bases). This CDR3 comprises 13 residues. V was trimmed by 7 bases and J by 3 bases, leaving 10 bases between them. DNA for the CDR3: TGTGCCAGCACCCCGGACAACTACAATGAGCAGTTCTTC. Residues: CASTPDNYNEQFF.

The chain couples TRBV5-1 to TRBJ2-7; a weak D match, TRBD1 (6 bases). The CDR3 contains 13 residues. With 3 bases removed from V and 4 bases from J, the gap between germline ends came to 11 bases. Germline V CDR1 and CDR2: SGHRS, YFSETQ. The CDR3 DNA sequence: TGCGCCAGCAGCTGGACACAGGGTTACGAGCAGTACTTC. Amino acid sequence: CASSWTQGYEQYF.

The chain recombines TRBV30 with TRBJ1-3; a possible D gene is TRBD1 (5 bases). Germline CDR1 and CDR2: GTSNPN and SVGIG (reference sequence). The CDR3 is 11 amino acids. The V and J ends lost 3 bases and 10 bases respectively, with 10 bases between them. CDR3 region: CAWSGTSTIYF. CDR3 bases: TGTGCCTGGAGCGGGACTTCAACCATATATTTT.

The chain combines TRBV4-2 with TRBJ1-5; 8 bases match TRBD1. CDR1 LGHNA and CDR2 YNFKEQ come from the germline V gene. This CDR3 has 14 residues. V lost 3 bases to trimming and J lost 7 bases; unmatched junction nucleotides: 5. DNA for the CDR3: TGTGCCAGCAGCCAGACAGGGGTGGGGCAGCCCCAGCATTTT. Amino acids: CASSQTGVGQPQHF.

The chain uses TRBV12-3 or TRBV12-4 and TRBJ2-5; the D gene is possibly TRBD1 (5 bases). V lost 5 bases to trimming and J lost 0 bases, with 7 bases between them. This CDR3 region has 13 residues. CDR3 sequence: CASSRTNQETQYF. The CDR3 DNA reads TGTGCCAGCAGTAGGACAAACCAAGAGACCCAGTACTTC.

This rearrangement joins TRBV4-3 to TRBJ2-2; 14 nucleotides align to TRBD2. The germline V gene encodes CDR1 LGHNA and CDR2 YSLEER. The trim removed 0 bases at V and 0 bases at J, leaving 3 bases unmatched. CDR3 length: 19 residues. The CDR3 spells CASSQERTSGGPNTGELFF. The CDR3 region has the DNA TGCGCCAGCAGCCAAGAAAGGACTAGCGGGGGGCCGAACACCGGGGAGCTGTTTTTT.

The rearrangement joins TRBV5-5 to TRBJ2-7; possible D gene TRBD1, 5 bases. CDR1 and CDR2 from the germline V gene are SGHKS and YYEKEE (reference sequence). V was pared by 4 bases and J by 4 bases, with 12 bases between. The CDR3 length is 13 residues. The CDR3 here is CASSTAPGYEQYF. The DNA for the CDR3 is TGTGCCAGCAGCACCGCCCCAGGGTACGAGCAGTACTTC.

The rearrangement links TRBV5-1 to TRBJ2-7; D is unclear. V lost 4 bases, J lost 7 bases, and 9 bases lay in between. In germline, CDR1 is SGHRS, CDR2 YFSETQ. The CDR3 contains 11 residues. The CDR3, as DNA: TGCGCCAGCAGCCGAGCCCGTGAGCAGTACTTC. Translated: CASSRAREQYF.

V usage is TRBV7-2 and J usage is TRBJ2-7, with TRBD2 as a possible D gene (5 bases). Germline values: CDR1 SGHTA, CDR2 FQGNSA. This CDR3 contains 16 residues. V lost 3 bases to trimming and J lost 2 bases, with 17 bases between them. CDR3 amino acids: CASSFLSSDFPYEQYF. The DNA for the CDR3 is TGTGCCAGCAGCTTTCTCAGTTCGGACTTTCCCTACGAGCAGTACTTC. The full variable domain, with the rest looked up from reference TRBV7-2 and TRBJ2-7, is GAGVSQSPSNKVTEKGKDVELRCDPISGHTALYWYRQSLGQGLEFLIYFQGNSAPDKSGLPSDRFSAERTGGSVSTLTIQRTQQEDSAVYLCASSFLSSDFPYEQYFGPGTRLTVT.

The genes are TRBV5-1 and TRBJ2-7; 7 bases are shared with TRBD1. The CDR3 is 15 amino acids. V was pared by 4 bases and J by 2 bases, with 9 bases of the junction left unmatched. Per the germline V gene, CDR1 is SGHRS and CDR2 is YFSETQ. The chain's CDR3 is CASSGLTGTPYEQYF. The CDR3 nucleotides are TGCGCCAGCAGCGGACTGACAGGGACCCCCTACGAGCAGTACTTC.

J is TRBJ2-2 and V is TRBV15; D may be TRBD1 (6 bases). The V gene's germline CDR1 is LNHNV and CDR2 YYDKDF (reference sequence). With 8 bases removed from V and 2 bases from J, the gap between germline ends came to 12 bases. The CDR3 is made up of 14 amino acids. The CDR3 sequence: CATSLQGNTGELFF. In DNA, the CDR3 is TGTGCCACCTCCCTACAGGGAAACACCGGGGAGCTGTTTTTT.

The chain has TRBV28 and TRBJ1-1, with D unresolved. CDR1 and CDR2 (germline): MDHEN, SYDVKM. V was pared by 2 bases and J by 1 base, with 8 bases between. The CDR3 runs 14 residues. The CDR3 DNA sequence: TGTGCCAGCAGTTTAGATATCGGGAACACTGAAGCTTTCTTT. It yields the protein CASSLDIGNTEAFF.

The table lists this clone with a count of one. The chain has TRBV4-1 and TRBJ2-7, with 9 bases fitting TRBD1. This CDR3 comprises 17 residues. The V and J ends lost 0 bases and 4 bases, in that order; junction bases with no gene match: 10. Germline CDR1 is MGHRA and CDR2 is YSYEKL. The DNA for the CDR3 is TGCGCCAGCAGCCAAGATCTTGGGACAGGGATTAGTTACGAGCAGTACTTC. Protein sequence: CASSQDLGTGISYEQYF.

The gene calls are TRBV7-2 and TRBJ2-1, with D possibly being TRBD2 (5 bases). The CDR3 loop spans 16 amino acids. The V end was cut by 5 bases, the J end by 6 bases, with 20 bases between. Germline V gene data show CDR1 as SGHTA and CDR2 as FQGNSA. The CDR3 DNA follows: TGTGCCAGCAGCCCCACTGGACTCTCACACGCCAATGAGCAGTTCTTC. It yields the protein CASSPTGLSHANEQFF.

The chain uses TRBV7-2 and TRBJ2-3, with 8 positions matching TRBD2. Germline CDR1 is SGHTA and CDR2 is FQGNSA. The CDR3 is made up of 17 amino acids. V was clipped by 5 bases and J by 2 bases; unmatched bases: 12. CDR3: CASSEVGAGGLTDTQYF. CDR3 DNA sequence: TGTGCCAGCAGCGAAGTAGGGGCGGGGGGACTCACAGATACGCAGTATTTT.

This clone showed up just once. The chain recombines TRBV27 with TRBJ1-6; TRBD1 might be the D (5 bases). CDR1 is MNHEY, CDR2 SMNVEV, per germline (reference sequence). The V and J ends lost 3 bases and 0 bases respectively, with 12 bases between them. CDR3 length: 17 amino acids. Here the CDR3 reads CASSFDRKSSYNSPLHF. The CDR3 bases are TGTGCCAGCAGTTTCGACAGAAAAAGCTCCTATAATTCACCCCTCCACTTT.

J is TRBJ2-2 and V is TRBV5-4, with D maybe TRBD1 (5 bases). Germline loops: CDR1 SGHNT, CDR2 YYREEE (reference sequence). This CDR3 comprises 17 residues. V lost 3 bases and J 0 bases, leaving 15 bases between the germline ends. The CDR3 loop is CASSSMKLTANTGELFF. For the CDR3, the DNA is TGTGCCAGCAGCTCGATGAAACTGACAGCGAACACCGGGGAGCTGTTTTTT.

This clone showed up just once. V is TRBV28 and J is TRBJ2-7, with 8 bases aligning to TRBD2. The ends lost 7 bases at V and 2 bases at J; junction bases unmatched: 16. Germline V gene data show CDR1 as MDHEN and CDR2 as SYDVKM. The CDR3 consists of 17 residues. This chain's CDR3 is CASNPPGISGRPYEQYF. The DNA for the CDR3 is TGTGCCAGCAATCCCCCGGGGATAAGCGGGAGACCCTACGAGCAGTACTTC.

J is TRBJ2-3 and V is TRBV4-1, with TRBD1 matching over 7 bases. V lost 1 base, J lost 8 bases, and 6 bases stayed unmatched. This CDR3 region has 14 residues. Germline assignment: CDR1 MGHRA and CDR2 YSYEKL. The CDR3 spells CASSQGQGHVTQYF. In DNA, the CDR3 is TGCGCCAGCAGCCAAGGACAGGGACACGTTACGCAGTATTTT.

The rearrangement joins TRBV7-9 to TRBJ2-3, with 8 nucleotides matching TRBD1. The germline gives CDR1 SEHNR, CDR2 FQNEAQ (reference sequence). The CDR3 is made up of 15 amino acids. V lost 5 bases and J lost 4; bases outside the gene matches: 8. The CDR3 bases are TGTGCCAGCAGCCATGGACAGGGCCCCGCAGATACGCAGTATTTT. Translating gives CASSHGQGPADTQYF. Looking up the rest from reference TRBV7-9 and TRBJ2-3 gives the full variable domain: DTGVSQNPRHKITKRGQNVTFRCDPISEHNRLYWYRQTLGQGPEFLTYFQNEAQLEKSRLLSDRFSAERPKGSFSTLEIQRTEQGDSAMYLCASSHGQGPADTQYFGPGTRLTVL.